This T cell receptor beta chain comes out of a study of T-cell memory formation after mild COVID-19. At the level of the study: Among the donors, TCR clusters were largely specific to each donor.

5'RACE primed from the constant segment yielded TCR alpha and TCR beta cDNA libraries bearing sample barcodes and UMIs. TCRdb reanalysed the 5' RACE reads using MiXCR and keeps one entry per CDR3 protein. Here the sample spans 100,000 to 130,000 distinct CDR3 sequences, about an eighth being singletons. Study conclusions and caveats: From day 15 to 85, contracting clones were balanced between CD4 and CD8, whereas later expanders leaned toward CD4+. Detection of some responders pre-infection suggested pre-existing cross-reactive memory T cells participated.

As to this clonotype: What it recognizes is unknown.

The germline gives CDR1 SGHAT, CDR2 FQNNGV. With 5 bases clipped from V and 6 bases from J, the junction kept 0 bases outside the gene matches. This CDR3 spans 12 amino acids. The rearrangement joins TRBV11-2 to TRBJ1-1; 10 positions match TRBD1. The material sequenced was PBMCs or a T cell subset sorted from them (not recorded which). The clonotype comes from a man aged 18-30 years who had mild COVID-19 (a few samples of this study predate the infection). Cell type and time point are not known. CDR3 protein: CASSGQGAEAFF. The CDR3 nucleotides read TGTGCCAGCAGCGGACAGGGGGCTGAAGCTTTCTTT.